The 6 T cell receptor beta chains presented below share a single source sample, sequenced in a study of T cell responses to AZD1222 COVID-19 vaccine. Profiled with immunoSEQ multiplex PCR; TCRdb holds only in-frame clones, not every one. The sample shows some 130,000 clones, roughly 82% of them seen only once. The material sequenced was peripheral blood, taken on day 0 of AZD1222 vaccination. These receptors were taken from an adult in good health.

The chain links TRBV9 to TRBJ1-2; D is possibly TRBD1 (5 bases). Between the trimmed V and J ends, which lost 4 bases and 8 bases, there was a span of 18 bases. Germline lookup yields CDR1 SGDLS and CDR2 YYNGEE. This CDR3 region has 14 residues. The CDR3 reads CASSTRSGGRGYTF. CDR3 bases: TGTGCCAGCAGCACCCGGTCGGGGGGACGCGGCTACACCTTC. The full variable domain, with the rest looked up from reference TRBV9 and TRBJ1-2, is DSGVTQTPKHLITATGQRVTLRCSPRSGDLSVYWYQQSLDQGLQFLIQYYNGEERAKGNILERFSAQQFPDLHSELNLSSLELGDSALYFCASSTRSGGRGYTFGSGTRLTVV.

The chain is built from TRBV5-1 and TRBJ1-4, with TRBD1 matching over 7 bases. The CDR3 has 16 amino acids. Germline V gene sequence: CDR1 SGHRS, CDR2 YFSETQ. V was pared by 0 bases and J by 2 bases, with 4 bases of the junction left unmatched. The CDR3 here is CASSLASRGTNEKLFF. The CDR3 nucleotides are TGCGCCAGCAGCTTGGCCTCCAGGGGGACTAATGAAAAACTGTTTTTT.

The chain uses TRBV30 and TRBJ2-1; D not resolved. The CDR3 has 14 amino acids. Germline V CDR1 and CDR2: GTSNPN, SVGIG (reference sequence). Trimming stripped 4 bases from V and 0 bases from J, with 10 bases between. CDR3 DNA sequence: TGTGCCTGGATGACCAGGAACTCCTACAATGAGCAGTTCTTC. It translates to CAWMTRNSYNEQFF.

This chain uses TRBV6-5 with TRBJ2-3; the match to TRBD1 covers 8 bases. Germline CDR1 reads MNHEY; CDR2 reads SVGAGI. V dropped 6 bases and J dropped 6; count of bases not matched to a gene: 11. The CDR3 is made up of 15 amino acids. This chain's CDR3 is CASRASDRELDTQYF. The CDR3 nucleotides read TGTGCCAGCAGGGCCTCGGACAGGGAGCTGGATACGCAGTATTTT.

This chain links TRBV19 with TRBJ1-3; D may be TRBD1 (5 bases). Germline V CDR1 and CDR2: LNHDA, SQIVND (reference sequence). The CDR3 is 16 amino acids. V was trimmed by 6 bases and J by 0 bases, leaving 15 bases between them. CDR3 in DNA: TGTGCCAGTAGCACCCCCAGGGCGAGCTCTGGAAACACCATATATTTT. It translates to CASSTPRASSGNTIYF.

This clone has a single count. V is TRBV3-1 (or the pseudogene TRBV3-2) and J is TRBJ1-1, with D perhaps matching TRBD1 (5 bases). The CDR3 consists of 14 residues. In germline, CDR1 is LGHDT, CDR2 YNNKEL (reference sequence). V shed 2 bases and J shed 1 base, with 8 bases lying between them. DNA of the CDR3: TGTGCCAGCAGCCAACTCAGGGAGAACACTGAAGCTTTCTTT. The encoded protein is CASSQLRENTEAFF.